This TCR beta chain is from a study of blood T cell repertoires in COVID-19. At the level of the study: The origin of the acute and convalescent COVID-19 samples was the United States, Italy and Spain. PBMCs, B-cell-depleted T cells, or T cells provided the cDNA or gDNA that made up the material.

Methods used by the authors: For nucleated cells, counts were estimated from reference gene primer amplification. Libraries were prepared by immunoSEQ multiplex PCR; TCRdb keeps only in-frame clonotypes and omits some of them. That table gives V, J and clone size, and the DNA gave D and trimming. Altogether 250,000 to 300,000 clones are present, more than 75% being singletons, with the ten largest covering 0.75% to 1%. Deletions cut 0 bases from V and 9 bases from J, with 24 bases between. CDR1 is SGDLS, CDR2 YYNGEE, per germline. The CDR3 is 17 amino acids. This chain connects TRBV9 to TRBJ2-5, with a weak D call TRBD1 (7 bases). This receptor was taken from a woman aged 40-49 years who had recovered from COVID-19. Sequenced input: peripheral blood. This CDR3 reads CASSVGLGTVGGGAQYF. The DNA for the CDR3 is TGTGCCAGCAGCGTAGGACTGGGGACAGTTGGCGGCGGGGCCCAGTACTTC. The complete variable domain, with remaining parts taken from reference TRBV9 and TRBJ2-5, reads DSGVTQTPKHLITATGQRVTLRCSPRSGDLSVYWYQQSLDQGLQFLIQYYNGEERAKGNILERFSAQQFPDLHSELNLSSLELGDSALYFCASSVGLGTVGGGAQYFGPGTRLLVL.